This T cell receptor beta chain was recorded in a study of blood T cell repertoires in COVID-19. Enrolled through a virtual design, the participants were between about 18 and 89 years of age and came from about two dozen US areas. Participants' own reports of clinical history determined their cohort assignment. Produced via immunoSEQ multiplex PCR; TCRdb's table is partial and in-frame only. The sample has under 200,000 clones, about 85% seen once. Trimming shortened V by 4 bases and J by 4 bases, and 13 bases separated the two germline ends. The CDR3 runs 14 residues. Germline assignment: CDR1 KGHSH and CDR2 LQKENI.

This chain connects TRBV18 to TRBJ1-1; D might be TRBD1 (6 bases). This receptor was taken from a woman aged 45-60 years who had recovered from COVID-19. The sequencing sample was made of PBMCs or T cells enriched from blood (not recorded which). CDR3 sequence: CASSQQGQSTEAFF. The CDR3 coding sequence is TGTGCCAGCTCACAACAGGGTCAGAGCACTGAAGCTTTCTTT. The entire variable domain, with the rest obtained from reference TRBV18 and TRBJ1-1, is as follows: NAGVMQNPRHLVRRRGQEARLRCSPMKGHSHVYWYRQLPEEGLKFMVYLQKENIIDESGMPKERFSAEFPKEGPSILRIQQVVRGDSAAYFCASSQQGQSTEAFFGQGTRLTVV.